Each of the 4 T cell receptor beta chains below was sequenced from the same sample in a study of CD8+CD57+ T cells in acquired aplastic anemia. The use of genomic DNA as template underpinned the TCR beta VDJ and CDR3 profiling. Using its own MiXCR run on the reads, TCRdb lists one record per CDR3 protein. The sample holds roughly 170,000 distinct CDR3 sequences; about 60% are singletons and the top ten take less than 55%. Sequenced input: sorted CD4+, CD8+, or CD8+CD57+ T cells (not recorded which) from PBMCs. These TCRs come from a human donor in good health.

On this clonotype: This could be a read error, since a much larger clone is one nucleotide away. V and J are TRBV20-1 and TRBJ2-1; D is ambiguous. V gave up 1 base and J gave up 6 bases, with 7 bases separating them. CDR3 length equals 12 residues. Germline-derived CDR1 and CDR2 are DFQATT and SNEGSKA (reference sequence). The CDR3 DNA is TGCAGTGCTAGAGGGGCTGGCAATGAGCAGTTCTTC. Protein: CSARGAGNEQFF.

The chain recombines TRBV7-9 with TRBJ1-1; possibly TRBD1 for D (6 bases). Deletions cut 2 bases from V and 6 bases from J, with 13 bases between. From germline, CDR1 is SEHNR and CDR2 FQNEAQ (reference sequence). CDR3 length: 14 amino acids. CDR3 DNA sequence: TGTGCCAGCAGCTTAACTCAGGGGACGGCTGAAGCTTTCTTT. This sequence encodes CASSLTQGTAEAFF. The entire variable domain, with the rest obtained from reference TRBV7-9 and TRBJ1-1, is as follows: DTGVSQNPRHKITKRGQNVTFRCDPISEHNRLYWYRQTLGQGPEFLTYFQNEAQLEKSRLLSDRFSAERPKGSFSTLEIQRTEQGDSAMYLCASSLTQGTAEAFFGQGTRLTVV.

The chain links TRBV29-1 to TRBJ1-1, with TRBD1 identical over 8 bases. The CDR3 totals 13 residues. CDR1 and CDR2 from the germline V gene are SQVTM and ANQGSEA. The V gene end was trimmed by 7 bases and the J gene end by 0 bases; junction bases not matched to a gene: 4. The CDR3 DNA is TGCAGCGCCGACAGGGGCTTGAACACTGAAGCTTTCTTT. It specifies CSADRGLNTEAFF. Based on the CDR3 plus reference TRBV29-1 and TRBJ1-1, the full variable domain is SAVISQKPSRDICQRGTSLTIQCQVDSQVTMMFWYRQQPGQSLTLIATANQGSEATYESGFVIDKFPISRPNLTFSTLTVSNMSPEDSSIYLCSADRGLNTEAFFGQGTRLTVV.

In regard to this clonotype: At one end the junction does not follow the germline gene, possibly because of a read error. The rearrangement uses TRBV19 and TRBJ2-1, with TRBD2 as a possible D gene (5 bases). CDR3 length: 17 amino acids. Germline V gene lookup returns CDR1 LNHDA and CDR2 SQIVND (reference sequence). The CDR3 coding sequence is TGTGCCAGCAGTAGCAGCACCGGGGTACATACGGGCGATGAGCAGTTCTTC. As protein: CASSSSTGVHTGDEQFF.